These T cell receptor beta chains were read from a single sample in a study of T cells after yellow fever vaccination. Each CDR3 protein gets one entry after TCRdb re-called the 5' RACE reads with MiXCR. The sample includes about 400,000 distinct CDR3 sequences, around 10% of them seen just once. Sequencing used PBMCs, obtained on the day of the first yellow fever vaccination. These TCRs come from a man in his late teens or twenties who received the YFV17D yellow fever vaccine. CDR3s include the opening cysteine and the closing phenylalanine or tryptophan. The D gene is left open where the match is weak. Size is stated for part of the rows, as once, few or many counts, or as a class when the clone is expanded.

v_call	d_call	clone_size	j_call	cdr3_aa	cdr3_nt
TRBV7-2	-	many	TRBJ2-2	CASSLDMVAGELFF	TGTGCCAGCAGCTTAGATATGGTAGCCGGGGAGCTGTTTTTT
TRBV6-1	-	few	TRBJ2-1	CASRPSGGEVNEQFF	TGTGCCAGCAGACCTTCGGGGGGCGAGGTTAATGAGCAGTTCTTC
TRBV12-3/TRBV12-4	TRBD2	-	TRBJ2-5	CASKPPGLAGETQYF	TGTGCCAGCAAACCCCCGGGACTAGCGGGGGAGACCCAGTACTTC
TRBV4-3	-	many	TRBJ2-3	CASSQDRGDTQYF	TGTGCCAGCAGCCAAGATAGGGGTGATACGCAGTATTTT
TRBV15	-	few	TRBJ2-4	CATSVGVSANIQYF	TGTGCCACCAGTGTAGGGGTTTCAGCGAACATTCAGTACTTC
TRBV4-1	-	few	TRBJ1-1	CASSHGTGTEAFF	TGCGCCAGCAGCCATGGGACCGGTACTGAAGCTTTCTTT
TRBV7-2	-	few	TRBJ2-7	CASSLSRGIYEQYF	TGTGCCAGCAGCTTGAGTAGGGGAATCTACGAGCAGTACTTC
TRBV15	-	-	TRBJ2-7	CATSEGPNPSYEQYF	TGTGCCACCAGCGAGGGTCCTAACCCATCTTACGAGCAGTACTTC
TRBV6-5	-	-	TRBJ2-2	CASGIVSGELFF	TGTGCCAGCGGAATCGTATCCGGGGAGCTGTTTTTT
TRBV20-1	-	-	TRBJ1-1	CSARAGQRPTEAFF	TGCAGTGCTAGAGCCGGACAGAGGCCCACTGAAGCTTTCTTT
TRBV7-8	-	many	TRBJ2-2	CASSLVSVWTGELFF	TGTGCCAGCAGCTTGGTGTCGGTTTGGACCGGGGAGCTGTTTTTT
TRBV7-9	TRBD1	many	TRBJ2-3	CASSLGRDSPPHF	TGTGCCAGCAGCTTAGGTCGGGACAGTCCTCCCCATTTT
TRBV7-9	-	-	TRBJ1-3	CASRRTGSGNTIYF	TGTGCCAGCAGGCGAACAGGCTCTGGAAACACCATATATTTT
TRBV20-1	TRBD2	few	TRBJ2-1	CSALLAGGRNEQFF	TGCAGTGCTCTCCTAGCGGGGGGCCGCAATGAGCAGTTCTTC
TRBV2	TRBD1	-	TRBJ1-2	CASSLRGLDYGYTF	TGTGCCAGCAGTTTGAGGGGGCTAGACTATGGCTACACCTTC
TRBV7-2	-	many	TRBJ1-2	CASSLDRRAYGYTF	TGTGCCAGCAGCTTAGACCGAAGAGCCTATGGCTACACCTTC
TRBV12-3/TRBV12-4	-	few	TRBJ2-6	CASSLEEGALSGANVLTF	TGTGCCAGCAGTTTGGAGGAGGGGGCACTCTCTGGGGCCAACGTCCTGACTTTC
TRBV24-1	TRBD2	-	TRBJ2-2	CATSDPTSGGLNTGELFF	TGTGCCACCAGTGACCCGACTAGCGGGGGCCTCAACACCGGGGAGCTGTTTTTT
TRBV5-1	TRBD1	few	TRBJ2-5	CASGLQTFDRAETQYF	TGCGCCAGCGGACTTCAGACCTTCGACAGGGCAGAGACCCAGTACTTC
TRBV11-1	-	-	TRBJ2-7	CASSENSGSPEQYF	TGTGCCAGCAGCGAGAATTCAGGGTCCCCCGAGCAGTACTTC
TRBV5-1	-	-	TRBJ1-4	CASKIVATNEKLFF	TGCGCCAGCAAGATAGTTGCAACTAATGAAAAACTGTTTTTT
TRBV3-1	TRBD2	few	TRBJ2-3	CASSQELAGVTDTQYF	TGTGCCAGCAGCCAGGAGCTAGCGGGGGTCACAGATACGCAGTATTTT
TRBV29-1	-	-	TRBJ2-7	CSVEDHLRESEQYF	TGCAGCGTTGAAGATCATCTCAGGGAATCCGAGCAGTACTTC
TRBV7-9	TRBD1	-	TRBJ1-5	CASSLGGQGNSNQPQHF	TGTGCCAGCAGCTTAGGAGGACAGGGGAATAGCAATCAGCCCCAGCATTTT
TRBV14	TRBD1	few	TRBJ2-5	CASSPGPGGTQYF	TGTGCCAGCAGCCCGGGTCCAGGGGGGACCCAGTACTTC
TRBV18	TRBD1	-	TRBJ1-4	CASSVSKGAQEKLFF	TGTGCCAGCTCAGTATCCAAGGGGGCGCAGGAAAAACTGTTTTTT
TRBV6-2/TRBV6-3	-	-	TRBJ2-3	CAITPKALLTGSSTDTQYF	TGTGCCATCACACCCAAAGCCCTGTTGACAGGATCTAGCACAGATACGCAGTATTTT
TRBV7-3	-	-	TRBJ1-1	CASSPPGRQNTEAFF	TGTGCCAGCAGCCCCCCCGGACGGCAGAACACTGAAGCTTTCTTT
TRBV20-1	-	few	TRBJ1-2	CSARAWGNRLGYTF	TGCAGTGCTAGAGCTTGGGGAAATCGCCTAGGCTACACCTTC
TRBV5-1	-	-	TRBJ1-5	CASSPQPNSNQPQHF	TGCGCCAGCAGCCCCCAACCAAATAGCAATCAGCCCCAGCATTTT
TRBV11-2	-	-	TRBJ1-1	CASSSPGHLTEAFF	TGTGCCAGCAGCTCCCCGGGACATCTCACTGAAGCTTTCTTT
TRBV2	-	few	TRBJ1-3	CASSDQTTGNTIYF	TGTGCCAGCAGTGATCAGACTACTGGAAACACCATATATTTT
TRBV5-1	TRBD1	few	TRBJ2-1	CASSLVGQDGEQFF	TGCGCCAGCAGCTTGGTGGGACAGGACGGTGAGCAGTTCTTC
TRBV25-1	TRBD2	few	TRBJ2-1	CASSDGTSGGGSYNEQFF	TGTGCCAGCAGTGACGGGACTAGCGGGGGGGGTTCCTACAATGAGCAGTTCTTC
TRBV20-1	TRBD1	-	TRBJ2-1	CSARDGTAYNEQFF	TGCAGTGCTAGAGACGGGACAGCTTACAATGAGCAGTTCTTC
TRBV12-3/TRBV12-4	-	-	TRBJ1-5	CASSQQSSRQPQHF	TGTGCCAGCAGTCAACAAAGCTCTAGACAGCCCCAGCATTTT
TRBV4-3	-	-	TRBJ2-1	CASSQDDSYNEQFF	TGCGCCAGCAGCCAAGACGACAGCTACAATGAGCAGTTCTTC
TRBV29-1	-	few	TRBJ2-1	CSVVLSPGQTRKQFF	TGCAGCGTTGTTTTGAGCCCCGGGCAGACGAGGAAGCAGTTCTTC
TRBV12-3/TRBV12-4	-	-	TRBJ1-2	CASRQQAGYGYTF	TGTGCCAGCAGACAACAAGCAGGCTATGGCTACACCTTC
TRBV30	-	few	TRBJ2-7	CAWSVSASSLAIYEQYF	TGTGCCTGGAGTGTATCCGCTTCGAGTTTGGCAATCTACGAGCAGTACTTC
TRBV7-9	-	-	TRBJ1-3	CASSEQADSFSGNTIYF	TGTGCCAGCAGCGAACAAGCGGACAGTTTCTCTGGAAACACCATATATTTT